This T cell receptor (beta chain) appears in the sequencing data of a study of tumor and adjacent non-tumor tissue in lung cancer. For the study at large: On average, productive TCRbeta reads reached about 4.17 million per sample.

Concerning this clonotype itself: No antigen is known for it. An end of the junction differs from the germline gene, which may be a read error.

This sample's RNA came from whole unsorted tissue. The normal lung tissue was taken more than 3 cm from the tumor edge. Between August and November 2014, newly diagnosed, chemotherapy-naive lung cancer patients underwent thoracic surgery in China. Three rounds of nested PCR, following a modified ARM-PCR protocol, produced the TCRbeta library. TCRdb independently ran MiXCR on the multiplex PCR reads; one entry per CDR3 protein. The sample gives tens of thousands of distinct CDR3 sequences, around 65% of which show up once; about 27% is in the top ten. CDR1 and CDR2 (germline): SGHRS, YFSETQ. This CDR3 comprises 13 residues. Regarding the study as a whole: TCR diversity was significantly greater in tumor than normal lung tissue. Tumor repertoires had a smaller top 100 clone share than normal lung.

The V call is TRBV5-1, the J call TRBJ2-1; D is undetermined. Sequencing used distant non-tumor lung tissue. This TCR came from a woman aged 45-65 years with non-small cell lung cancer. The CDR3 sequence is CARSWEPYNEQFF. CDR3 DNA: TGCGCCAGGAGCTGGGAACCCTACAATGAGCAGTTCTTC.